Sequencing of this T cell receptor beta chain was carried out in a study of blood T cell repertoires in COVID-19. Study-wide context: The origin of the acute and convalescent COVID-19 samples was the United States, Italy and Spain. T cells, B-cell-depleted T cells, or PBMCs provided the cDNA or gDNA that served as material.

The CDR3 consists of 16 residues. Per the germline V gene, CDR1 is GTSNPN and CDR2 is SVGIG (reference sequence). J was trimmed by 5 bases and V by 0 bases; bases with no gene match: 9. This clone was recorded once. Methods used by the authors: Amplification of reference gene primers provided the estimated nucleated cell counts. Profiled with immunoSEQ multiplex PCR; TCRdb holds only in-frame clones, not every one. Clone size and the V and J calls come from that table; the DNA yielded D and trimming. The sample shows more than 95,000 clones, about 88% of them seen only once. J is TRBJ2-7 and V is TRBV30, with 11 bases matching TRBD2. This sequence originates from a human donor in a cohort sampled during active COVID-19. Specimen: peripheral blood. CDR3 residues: CAWSVHASGGYHEQYF. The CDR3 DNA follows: TGTGCCTGGAGTGTCCACGCTAGCGGGGGGTATCACGAGCAGTACTTC.